The rows below give T cell receptor beta chains drawn from one sample of a study of Tregs in tolerant kidney transplant recipients. Data came from immunoSEQ multiplex PCR; TCRdb stores just in-frame clones and leaves some out. Among roughly 250,000 clones listed, about 80% were seen once. The material sequenced was CD4+ T cells from blood. These receptors were taken from a human donor in good health. Both conserved end residues are part of each CDR3. D genes are given only for firm matches. The listing skips clone size in some rows; elsewhere it reads once, few, many or a size class.

j_call | v_call | clone_size | d_call | cdr3_nt | cdr3_aa
TRBJ2-5 | TRBV6-5 | once | NA | TGTGCCAGCAAGCGGGCAGCAGGTACCCAGTACTTC | CASKRAAGTQYF
TRBJ1-1 | TRBV6-6 | NA | TRBD1 | TGTACCAGCAGACAGGGGGCTGGTGAAGCTTTCTTT | CTSRQGAGEAFF
TRBJ1-1 | TRBV7-8 | NA | NA | TGTGCCAGCAGCTTAGTTCGGAGGACTGAAGCTTTCTTT | CASSLVRRTEAFF
TRBJ1-5 | TRBV6-5 | NA | TRBD1 | TGTGCCACCCAAGCCGGGACAGGGGGAGATCAGCCCCAGCATTTT | CATQAGTGGDQPQHF
TRBJ2-3 | TRBV11-3 | NA | NA | TGTGCCAGCAGCCTCGACTCCGGCAACACAGATACGCAGTATTTT | CASSLDSGNTDTQYF
TRBJ2-5 | TRBV7-9 | NA | NA | TGTGCCAGCAGCTTTAGTGGGGGAGGAGAGACCCAGTACTTC | CASSFSGGGETQYF
TRBJ2-3 | TRBV18 | once | NA | TGTGCCAGCTCACCTAGCACAGATACGCAGTATTTT | CASSPSTDTQYF
TRBJ2-7 | TRBV18 | few | NA | TGTGCCAGCTCACCTTCGGGAATCGACGAGCAGTACTTC | CASSPSGIDEQYF
TRBJ1-5 | TRBV6-5 | few | NA | TGTGCCAGCAGTTCCGGGACGGACAATCAGCCCCAGCATTTT | CASSSGTDNQPQHF
TRBJ2-2 | TRBV5-1 | once | NA | TGCGCCAGCAGCTTGGCCGGTGGGGGTACGACCGGGGAGCTGTTTTTT | CASSLAGGGTTGELFF
TRBJ1-1 | TRBV15 | NA | NA | TGTGCCACCAGCAGAGGGGGAGGGAACACTGAAGCTTTCTTT | CATSRGGGNTEAFF
TRBJ2-1 | TRBV5-1 | NA | TRBD1 | TGCGCCAGCAGCTCCGGGACAGGGGCCTACAATGAGCAGTTCTTC | CASSSGTGAYNEQFF
TRBJ1-5 | TRBV2 | NA | NA | TGTGCCAGCAGTGAAATGGGATATAGCAATCAGCCCCAGCATTTT | CASSEMGYSNQPQHF
TRBJ2-7 | TRBV7-6 | NA | TRBD2 | TGTGCCAGCAGCTTAGCCGGGACTAAAAACGAGCAGTACTTC | CASSLAGTKNEQYF
TRBJ1-1 | TRBV18 | NA | NA | TGTGCCAGCTCACCGACTTACACTGAAGCTTTCTTT | CASSPTYTEAFF
TRBJ1-2 | TRBV7-9 | once | TRBD1 | TGTGCCAGCAGCTTCGGGGACAGGGGGTCGGGCACCTTC | CASSFGDRGSGTF
TRBJ2-3 | TRBV10-3 | NA | NA | TGTGCCATCAGTGAGGCCGGATTACGGAGGGGAGATACGCAGTATTTT | CAISEAGLRRGDTQYF
TRBJ1-6 | TRBV30 | NA | NA | TGTGCCTGGAGCTGGGCGGTTCCGGGTTCACCCCTCCACTTT | CAWSWAVPGSPLHF
TRBJ1-2 | TRBV6-1 | NA | NA | TGTGCCAGCGAGAGGAGGGGTGGCTACACCTTC | CASERRGGYTF
TRBJ1-1 | TRBV5-1 | NA | NA | TGCGCCAGCAGGAGGGGGGGCGCAGACACTGAAGCTTTCTTT | CASRRGGADTEAFF
TRBJ1-3 | TRBV12-5 | NA | NA | TGTGCTAGTGGTTTGGAGGGGGTAAACACCATATATTTT | CASGLEGVNTIYF
TRBJ2-5 | TRBV30 | NA | NA | TGTGCCTGGAGTGTAAGCGGCCCAGGAGAGACCCAGTACTTC | CAWSVSGPGETQYF